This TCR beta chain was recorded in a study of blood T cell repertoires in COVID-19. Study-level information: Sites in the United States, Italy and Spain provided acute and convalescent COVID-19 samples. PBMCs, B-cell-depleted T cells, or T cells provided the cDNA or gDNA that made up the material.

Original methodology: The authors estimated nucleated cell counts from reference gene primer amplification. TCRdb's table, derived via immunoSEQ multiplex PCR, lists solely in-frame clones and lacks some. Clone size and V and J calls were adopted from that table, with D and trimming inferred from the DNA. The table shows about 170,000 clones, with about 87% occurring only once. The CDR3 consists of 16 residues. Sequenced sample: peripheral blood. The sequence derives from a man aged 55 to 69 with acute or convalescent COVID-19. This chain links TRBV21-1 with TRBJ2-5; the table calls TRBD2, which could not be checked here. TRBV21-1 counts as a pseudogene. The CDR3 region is CASSKTSGGRQETQYF. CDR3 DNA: TGTGCCAGCAGCAAGACTAGCGGGGGCCGCCAAGAGACCCAGTACTTC.